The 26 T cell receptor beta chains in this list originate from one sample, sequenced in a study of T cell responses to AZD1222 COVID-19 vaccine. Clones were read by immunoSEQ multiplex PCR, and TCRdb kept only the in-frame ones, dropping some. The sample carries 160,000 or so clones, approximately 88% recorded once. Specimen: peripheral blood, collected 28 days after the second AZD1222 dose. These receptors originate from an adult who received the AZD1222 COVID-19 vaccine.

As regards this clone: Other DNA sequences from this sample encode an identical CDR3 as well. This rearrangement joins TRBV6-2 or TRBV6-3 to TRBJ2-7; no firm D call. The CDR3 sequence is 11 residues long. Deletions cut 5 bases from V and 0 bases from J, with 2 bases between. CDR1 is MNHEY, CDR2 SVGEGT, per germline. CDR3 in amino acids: CASSPSYEQYF. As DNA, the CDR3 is TGTGCCAGCAGTCCCTCCTACGAGCAGTACTTC.

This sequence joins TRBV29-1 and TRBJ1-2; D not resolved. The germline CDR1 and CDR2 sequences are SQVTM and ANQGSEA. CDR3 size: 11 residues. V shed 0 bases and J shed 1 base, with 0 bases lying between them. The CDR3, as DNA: TGCAGCGTTGAAGATAACTATGGCTACACCTTC. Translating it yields CSVEDNYGYTF.

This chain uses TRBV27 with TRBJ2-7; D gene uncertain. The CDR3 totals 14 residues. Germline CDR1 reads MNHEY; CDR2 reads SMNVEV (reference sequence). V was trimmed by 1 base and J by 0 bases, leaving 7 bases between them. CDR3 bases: TGTGCCAGCAGTTTATGGGTGAGCTCCTACGAGCAGTACTTC. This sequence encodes CASSLWVSSYEQYF.

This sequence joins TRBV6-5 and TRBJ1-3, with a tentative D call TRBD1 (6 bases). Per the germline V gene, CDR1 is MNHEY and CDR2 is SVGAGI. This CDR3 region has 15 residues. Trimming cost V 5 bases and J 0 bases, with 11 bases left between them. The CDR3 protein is CASSRDRSSGNTIYF. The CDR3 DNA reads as TGTGCCAGCAGTAGAGACAGGAGCTCTGGAAACACCATATATTTT.

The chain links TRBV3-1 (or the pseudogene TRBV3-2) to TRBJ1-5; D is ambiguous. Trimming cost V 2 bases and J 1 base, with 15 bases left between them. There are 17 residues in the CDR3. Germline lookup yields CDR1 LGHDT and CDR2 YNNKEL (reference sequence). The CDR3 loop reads CASSQQRYGWSNQPQHF. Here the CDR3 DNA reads TGTGCCAGCAGCCAACAAAGATATGGGTGGAGCAATCAGCCCCAGCATTTT.

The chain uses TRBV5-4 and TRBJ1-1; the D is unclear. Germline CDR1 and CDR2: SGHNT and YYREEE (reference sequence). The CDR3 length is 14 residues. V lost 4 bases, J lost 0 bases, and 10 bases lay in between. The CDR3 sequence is CASSVGTMNTEAFF. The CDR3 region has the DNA TGTGCCAGCAGCGTTGGAACTATGAACACTGAAGCTTTCTTT.

Here the CDR3 reads CASSHQGRLVIYNEQFF. CDR3 in DNA: TGTGCCAGCAGCCATCAGGGGAGACTGGTGATTTACAATGAGCAGTTCTTC. The V and J genes are TRBV7-9 and TRBJ2-1; D might be TRBD1 (6 bases). Trimming removed 5 bases from V and 4 bases from J, with 21 bases in between. This CDR3 contains 17 residues. Looked up from germline, CDR1 is SEHNR and CDR2 is FQNEAQ (reference sequence).

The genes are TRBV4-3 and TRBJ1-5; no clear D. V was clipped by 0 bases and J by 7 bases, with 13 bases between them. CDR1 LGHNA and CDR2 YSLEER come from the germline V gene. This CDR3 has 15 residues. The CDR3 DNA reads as TGCGCCAGCAGCCAAGATTTGGGTGCTCCGCAGCCCCAGCATTTT. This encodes CASSQDLGAPQPQHF.

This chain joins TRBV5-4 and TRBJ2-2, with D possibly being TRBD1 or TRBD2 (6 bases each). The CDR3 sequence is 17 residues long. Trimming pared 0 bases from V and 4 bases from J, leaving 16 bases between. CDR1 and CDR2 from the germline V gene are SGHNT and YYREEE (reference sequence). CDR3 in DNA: TGTGCCAGCAGCTTGGGGGGTGGGAGGACAGTCACCGGGGAGCTGTTTTTT. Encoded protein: CASSLGGGRTVTGELFF.

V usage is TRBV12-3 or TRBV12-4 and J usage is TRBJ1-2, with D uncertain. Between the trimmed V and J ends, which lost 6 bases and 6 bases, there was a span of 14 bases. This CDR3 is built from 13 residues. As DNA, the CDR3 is TGTGCCAGCAGCCCCCTAGGCAGTGATGGCTACACCTTC. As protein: CASSPLGSDGYTF.

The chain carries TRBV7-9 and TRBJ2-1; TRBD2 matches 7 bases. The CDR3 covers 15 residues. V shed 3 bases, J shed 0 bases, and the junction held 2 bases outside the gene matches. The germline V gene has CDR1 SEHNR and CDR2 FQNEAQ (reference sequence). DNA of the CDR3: TGTGCCAGCAGCTTCCGGGACTACTCCTACAATGAGCAGTTCTTC. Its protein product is CASSFRDYSYNEQFF.

In DNA, the CDR3 is TGTGCCAGCAGCTTATTCGGACAGGGCGTTGAAGCTTTCTTT. Translated, it gives CASSLFGQGVEAFF. J is TRBJ1-1 and V is TRBV7-2, with 8 bases aligning to TRBD1. The trim removed 2 bases at V and 7 bases at J, leaving 6 bases unmatched. There are 14 residues in the CDR3. Germline loops: CDR1 SGHTA, CDR2 FQGNSA.

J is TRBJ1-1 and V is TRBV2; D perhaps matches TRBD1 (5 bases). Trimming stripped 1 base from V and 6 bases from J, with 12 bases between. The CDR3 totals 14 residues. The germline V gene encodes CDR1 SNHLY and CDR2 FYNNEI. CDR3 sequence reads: CASSEGRGSAEAFF. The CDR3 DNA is TGTGCCAGCAGTGAAGGGAGGGGATCCGCTGAAGCTTTCTTT.

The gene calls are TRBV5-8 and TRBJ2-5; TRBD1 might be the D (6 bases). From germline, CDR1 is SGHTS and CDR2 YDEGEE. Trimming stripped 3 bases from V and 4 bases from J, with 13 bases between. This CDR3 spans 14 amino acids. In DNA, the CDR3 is TGTGCCAGCAGCTCGGGACACAGCTCAGAGACCCAGTACTTC. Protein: CASSSGHSSETQYF.

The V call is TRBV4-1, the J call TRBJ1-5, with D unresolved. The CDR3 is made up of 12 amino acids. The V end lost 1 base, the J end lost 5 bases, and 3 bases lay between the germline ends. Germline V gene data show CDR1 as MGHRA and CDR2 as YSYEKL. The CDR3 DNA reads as TGCGCCAGCAGCCAAGTCGATCAGCCCCAGCATTTT. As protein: CASSQVDQPQHF.

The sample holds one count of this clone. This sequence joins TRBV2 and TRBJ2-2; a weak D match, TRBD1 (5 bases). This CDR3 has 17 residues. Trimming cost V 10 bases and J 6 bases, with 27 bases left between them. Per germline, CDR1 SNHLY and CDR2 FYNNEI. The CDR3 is CAIQAKTPLVNPGELFF. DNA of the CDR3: TGTGCCATACAGGCTAAGACCCCGCTAGTAAATCCCGGGGAGCTGTTTTTT. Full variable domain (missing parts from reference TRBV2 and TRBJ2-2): EPEVTQTPSHQVTQMGQEVILRCVPISNHLYFYWYRQILGQKVEFLVSFYNNEISEKSEIFDDQFSVERPDGSNFTLKIRSTKLEDSAMYFCAIQAKTPLVNPGELFFGEGSRLTVL.

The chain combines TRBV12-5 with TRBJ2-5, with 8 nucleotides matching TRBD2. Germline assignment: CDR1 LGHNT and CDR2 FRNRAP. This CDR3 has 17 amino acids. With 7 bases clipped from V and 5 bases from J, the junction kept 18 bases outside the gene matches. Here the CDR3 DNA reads TGTGCTAGTGTTCCGGCGGGAGGTGTTTCATCGCGGGAGACCCAGTACTTC. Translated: CASVPAGGVSSRETQYF.

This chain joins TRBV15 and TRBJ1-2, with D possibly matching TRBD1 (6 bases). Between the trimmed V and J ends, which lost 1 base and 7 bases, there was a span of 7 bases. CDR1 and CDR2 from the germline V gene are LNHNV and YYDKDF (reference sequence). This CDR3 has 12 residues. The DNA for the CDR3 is TGTGCCACCAGCAGAGGGGGGCTTGGCTACACCTTC. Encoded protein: CATSRGGLGYTF.

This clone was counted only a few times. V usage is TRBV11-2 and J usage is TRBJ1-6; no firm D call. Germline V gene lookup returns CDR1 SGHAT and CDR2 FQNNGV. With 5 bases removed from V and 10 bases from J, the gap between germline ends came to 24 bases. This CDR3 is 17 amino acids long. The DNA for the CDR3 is TGTGCCAGCAGCCCCCGGTTGGGAAGGGTTTCACACTCACCCCTCCACTTT. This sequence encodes CASSPRLGRVSHSPLHF.

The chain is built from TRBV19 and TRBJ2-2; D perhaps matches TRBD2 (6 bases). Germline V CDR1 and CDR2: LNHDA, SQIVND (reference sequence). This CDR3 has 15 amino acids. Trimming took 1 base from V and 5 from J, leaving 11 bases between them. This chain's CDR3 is CASSIVWAGTGELFF. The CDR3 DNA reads TGTGCCAGTAGTATAGTTTGGGCGGGAACCGGGGAGCTGTTTTTT.

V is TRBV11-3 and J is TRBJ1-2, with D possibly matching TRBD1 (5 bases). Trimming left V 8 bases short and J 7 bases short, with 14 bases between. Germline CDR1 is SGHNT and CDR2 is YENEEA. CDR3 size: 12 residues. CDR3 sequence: CASSRGGSGYTF. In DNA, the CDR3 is TGTGCCAGCTCTCGGGGGGGGAGTGGCTACACCTTC. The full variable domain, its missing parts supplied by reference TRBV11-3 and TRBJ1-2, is EAGVVQSPRYKIIEKKQPVAFWCNPISGHNTLYWYLQNLGQGPELLIRYENEEAVDDSQLPKDRFSAERLKGVDSTLKIQPAELGDSAVYLCASSRGGSGYTFGSGTRLTVV.

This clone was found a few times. The chain's CDR3 is CASSLIGPAINEQFF. The CDR3 nucleotides read TGTGCCAGCAGCTTAATCGGACCGGCGATCAATGAGCAGTTCTTC. The chain uses TRBV7-9 and TRBJ2-1; D remains unclear. The V end was cut by 2 bases, the J end by 6 bases, with 14 bases between. Per the germline V gene, CDR1 is SEHNR and CDR2 is FQNEAQ (reference sequence). This CDR3 has 15 amino acids.

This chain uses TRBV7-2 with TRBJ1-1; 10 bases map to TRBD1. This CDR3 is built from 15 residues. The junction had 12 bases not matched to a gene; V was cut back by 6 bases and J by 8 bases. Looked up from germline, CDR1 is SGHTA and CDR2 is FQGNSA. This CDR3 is CASRPNRQGAGEAFF. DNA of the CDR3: TGTGCCAGCAGACCTAATCGACAGGGGGCCGGGGAAGCTTTCTTT.

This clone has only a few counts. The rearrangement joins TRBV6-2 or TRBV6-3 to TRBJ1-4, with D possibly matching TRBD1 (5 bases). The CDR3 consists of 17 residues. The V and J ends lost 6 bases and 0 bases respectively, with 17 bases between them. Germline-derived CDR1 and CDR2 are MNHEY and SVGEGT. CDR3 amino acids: CASSRRAFYATNEKLFF. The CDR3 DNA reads TGTGCCAGCAGCCGCAGGGCCTTTTATGCAACTAATGAAAAACTGTTTTTT.

This CDR3 is CASGDRRTLPTDTQYF. Written as DNA, the CDR3 is TGTGCCAGCGGGGACAGGAGGACCCTTCCCACAGATACGCAGTATTTT. V and J are TRBV13 and TRBJ2-3, with 8 bases aligning to TRBD1. J lost 2 bases, V lost 8 bases, and 12 bases had no gene match. The V gene's germline CDR1 is PRHDT and CDR2 FYEKMQ (reference sequence). The CDR3 totals 16 residues.

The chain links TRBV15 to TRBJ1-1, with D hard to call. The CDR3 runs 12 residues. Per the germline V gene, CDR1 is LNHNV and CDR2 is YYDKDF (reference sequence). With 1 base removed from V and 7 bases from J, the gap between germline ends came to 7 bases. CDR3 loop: CATSRVNREAFF. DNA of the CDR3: TGTGCCACCAGCAGAGTGAACCGTGAAGCTTTCTTT.